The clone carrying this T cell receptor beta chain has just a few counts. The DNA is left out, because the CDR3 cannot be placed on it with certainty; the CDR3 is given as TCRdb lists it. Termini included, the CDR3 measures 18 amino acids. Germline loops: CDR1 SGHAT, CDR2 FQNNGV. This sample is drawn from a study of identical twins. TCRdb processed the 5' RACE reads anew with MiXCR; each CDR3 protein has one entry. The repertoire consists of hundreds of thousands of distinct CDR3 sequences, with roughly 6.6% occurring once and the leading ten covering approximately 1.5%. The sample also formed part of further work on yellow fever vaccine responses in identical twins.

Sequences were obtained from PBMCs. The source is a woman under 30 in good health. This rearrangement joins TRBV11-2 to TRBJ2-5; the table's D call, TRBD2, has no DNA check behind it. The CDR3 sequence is CASSLLFGNGREQETQYF.